This entry lists 21 T cell receptor beta chains sequenced from one sample in a study of tumor and adjacent non-tumor tissue in lung cancer. RNA was extracted from bulk tissue without any cell sorting. TCRbeta libraries were built with three rounds of nested PCR, modified from ARM-PCR. TCRdb recomputed calls from the multiplex PCR reads with MiXCR, one row per CDR3 protein. The table shows under 150,000 distinct CDR3 sequences, with approximately 66% occurring only once. The sample was lung tumor tissue. The receptor source for this set is a man aged 60-69 years with small cell lung cancer.

To note about this clonotype: One end of the junction is discordant with germline, which a read error may explain. The rearrangement uses TRBV10-3 and TRBJ2-1; 12 positions agree with TRBD2. Germline V CDR1 and CDR2: ENHRY, SYGVKD. The CDR3 consists of 18 residues. CDR3 amino acids: CTISPSRGTSGRPNEQFF. DNA of the CDR3: TGTACCATCAGCCCCTCCAGGGGAACTAGCGGGAGGCCCAATGAGCAGTTCTTC.

This chain uses TRBV11-1 with TRBJ1-6, with unresolved D. Between the trimmed V and J ends, which lost 11 bases and 7 bases, there was a span of 15 bases. CDR1 is SGHAT and CDR2 is FQDESV in the germline V gene (reference sequence). The CDR3 extends over 13 amino acids. As DNA, the CDR3 is TGTGCCCGCACCAACGACGAGAATTCACCCCTCCACTTT. Protein product: CARTNDENSPLHF. Based on the CDR3 plus reference TRBV11-1 and TRBJ1-6, the full variable domain is EAEVAQSPRYKITEKSQAVAFWCDPISGHATLYWYRQILGQGPELLVQFQDESVVDDSQLPKDRFSAERLKGVDSTLKIQPAELGDSAMYLCARTNDENSPLHFGNGTRLTVT.

In regard to this clonotype: The junction departs from the called germline gene at one end, perhaps through a read error. This chain uses TRBV11-3 with TRBJ2-3; D is possibly TRBD1 or TRBD2 (5 bases each). Germline V gives CDR1 SGHNT, CDR2 YENEEA. The CDR3 extends over 16 amino acids. CDR3 protein: CASSFWGNLAGDTQYF. Written as DNA, the CDR3 is TGTGCCAGTAGCTTTTGGGGTAACCTAGCAGGGGATACGCAGTATTTT.

Concerning this clonotype itself: A read error may account for a junction end that differs from germline. This chain links TRBV20-1 with TRBJ2-2; 7 bases are shared with TRBD2. The CDR3 sequence is 15 residues long. Germline CDR1 and CDR2: DFQATT and SNEGSKA (reference sequence). The CDR3 is CSVLADGANTGDLFF. In DNA form, the CDR3 reads TGCAGTGTCCTAGCGGACGGCGCGAACACCGGGGACCTGTTTTTT.

A note on this clonotype: A junction boundary mismatches the germline segment, possibly from a read error. This chain uses TRBV20-1 with TRBJ2-2, with 7 bases lining up with TRBD1. Germline V gives CDR1 DFQATT, CDR2 SNEGSKA (reference sequence). The CDR3 consists of 15 residues. The CDR3 DNA reads TGTAGTGCTCTCATAGCAGGGGGTAGTGCCGGGGAGCTGTTTTTT. This codes for CSALIAGGSAGELFF.

The J gene is TRBJ2-7, the V gene TRBV11-2, with D tentatively TRBD1 (5 bases). The CDR3 is 13 amino acids. Germline V CDR1 and CDR2: SGHAT, FQNNGV. Here the CDR3 reads CASSLGAYIEEYV. CDR3 sequence (DNA): TGTGCTAGCAGCTTAGGGGCCTACATCGAGGAGTACGTC.

The table lists this clonotype with a few counts. This could be a read error, since a much larger clone is one nucleotide away. The rearrangement uses TRBV11-2 and TRBJ1-2; D possibly corresponds to TRBD1 (5 bases). Germline V gives CDR1 SGHAT, CDR2 FQNNGV. The germline V and J ends were trimmed by 7 bases and 3 bases, with 15 bases remaining between them. This CDR3 region has 14 residues. This CDR3 reads CASNSQGGHYGYTF. DNA for the CDR3: TGTGCCAGCAACTCTCAGGGTGGGCACTATGGCTACACCTTC.

The rearrangement links TRBV10-1 to TRBJ2-1; 7 bases are shared with TRBD1. The length of the CDR3 is 12 residues. Germline CDR1 reads WNHNN; CDR2 reads SYGVQD (reference sequence). The CDR3 here is CAGTVVHNEQFF. CDR3 in DNA: TGCGCAGGGACAGTCGTTCACAATGAGCAGTTCTTC.

The chain carries TRBV28 and TRBJ2-1; TRBD2 agrees at 12 bases. Unmatched junction bases numbered 17, after V lost 4 bases and J lost 7 bases. The CDR3 covers 19 residues. The germline gives CDR1 MDHEN, CDR2 SYDVKM. CDR3 bases: TGTGCCAGCAGTTCTAGATGGGGCCGACTAGCGGGAGTGCGGAATGAGCAGTTCTTC. This encodes CASSSRWGRLAGVRNEQFF. Together with reference TRBV28 and TRBJ2-1, the CDR3 gives the full variable domain: DVKVTQSSRYLVKRTGEKVFLECVQDMDHENMFWYRQDPGLGLRLIYFSYDVKMKEKGDIPEGYSVSREKKERFSLILESASTNQTSMYLCASSSRWGRLAGVRNEQFFGPGTRLTVL.

V usage is TRBV20-1 and J usage is TRBJ2-7, with D perhaps TRBD1 (5 bases). Germline lookup yields CDR1 DFQATT and CDR2 SNEGSKA (reference sequence). Trimming took off 2 bases at V and 4 bases at J, with 15 bases between the two ends. CDR3 length equals 14 residues. CDR3 residues: CSARQGLSSYEQYF. The CDR3 bases are TGCAGTGCTAGACAGGGTCTATCATCATACGAGCAGTACTTC.

To note about this clonotype: An end of the junction does not agree with germline; a read error may underlie this. V is TRBV6-5 and J is TRBJ2-1; the D gene is possibly TRBD2 (6 bases). Germline V gene data show CDR1 as MNHEY and CDR2 as SVGAGI. CDR3 length equals 17 residues. DNA of the CDR3: TGTGCCAGCAGTTCCCGCCCCGGGACTTCCGACTACAATGAGCAGTTCTTT. Translating gives CASSSRPGTSDYNEQFF.

This clonotype has more than one count but fewer than ten. V usage is TRBV6-1 and J usage is TRBJ1-1; D perhaps matches TRBD1 (5 bases). This CDR3 is 14 amino acids long. CDR1 MNHNS and CDR2 SASEGT come from the germline V gene. Trimming cost V 6 bases and J 4 bases, with 15 bases left between them. CDR3 amino acids: CASRLWGVGTEAFF. CDR3 nucleotide sequence: TGTGCCAGCAGACTCTGGGGGGTTGGCACTGAAGCTTTCTTT.

This clonotype was counted between two and nine times. V usage is TRBV21-1 and J usage is TRBJ2-5; the table's TRBD2 call for D was not verified on the DNA. TRBV21-1 is a pseudogene locus. CDR3 size: 16 residues. CDR3 bases: TGTGCCAGCAGCTCACTAGCGGGAGGGGGTCGAAAGACCCAGTACTTC. Its protein product is CASSSLAGGGRKTQYF.

About this clonotype: Since the CDR3 does not end with the conserved phenylalanine or tryptophan, this likely comes from a read error. The gene calls are TRBV6-2 or TRBV6-3 and TRBJ2-4; 12 bases line up with TRBD2. This CDR3 has 15 amino acids. The germline V gene has CDR1 MNHEY and CDR2 SVGEGT. The V gene end was trimmed by 7 bases and the J gene end by 6 bases; junction bases not matched to a gene: 7. CDR3 sequence: CASIRLAGDRNIQYS. As DNA, the CDR3 is TGTGCCAGCATTCGACTAGCGGGAGACAGAAACATTCAGTACTCC.

This clonotype was detected once. One end of the junction is discordant with germline, which a read error may explain. The chain carries TRBV5-6 and TRBJ2-7; D is unclear. Germline V gene data show CDR1 as SGHDT and CDR2 as YYEEEE. This CDR3 is 14 amino acids long. The CDR3, as DNA: TGTGCCAGCAGCTTGAAGGCGGCTTCCTACGAGCACTACTTC. Translating gives CASSLKAASYEHYF.

As for this clonotype: One junction end does not reproduce the germline sequence, and a read error may be involved. The chain recombines TRBV11-1 with TRBJ2-2; 9 bases align to TRBD1. CDR1 is SGHAT, CDR2 FQDESV, per germline (reference sequence). The CDR3 loop spans 16 amino acids. CDR3 in DNA: TGTGCCAGCAGCTCCCCGGACAGGGTAGAGACAGGGGGGCTGTTTTTT. Translating it yields CASSSPDRVETGGLFF.

This clonotype was counted a few times. The chain links TRBV7-9 to TRBJ2-2; possibly TRBD1 or TRBD2 for D (5 bases each). The CDR3 totals 17 residues. Trimming stripped 2 bases from V and 2 bases from J, with 15 bases between. Germline V gives CDR1 SEHNR, CDR2 FQNEAQ (reference sequence). As DNA, the CDR3 is TGTGCCAGCAGCTTACCCGGGGCACAGATTAACACCGGGGAGCTGTTTTTT. Its protein product is CASSLPGAQINTGELFF.

This chain uses TRBV10-3 with TRBJ2-7; possibly TRBD1 or TRBD2 for D (5 bases each). CDR3 length equals 13 residues. The germline gives CDR1 ENHRY, CDR2 SYGVKD. Trimming took off 2 bases at V and 13 bases at J, with 18 bases between the two ends. The DNA for the CDR3 is TGTGCCATCAGTGAGAAAGGGGCGGGTGAACACTACGTC. Translated: CAISEKGAGEHYV.

Regarding this clonotype: This is likely a read error, given that the CDR3 carries no conserved phenylalanine or tryptophan at its end. The chain uses TRBV11-2 and TRBJ2-5, with TRBD1 identical over 8 bases. Germline V gives CDR1 SGHAT, CDR2 FQNNGV. The CDR3 is 19 amino acids. Written as DNA, the CDR3 is TGTGCCAGCAGCTTTATGAACAGGGGGTCTCTAGGATGGCAAGAGACTCAGTACTTG. Translating gives CASSFMNRGSLGWQETQYL.

A remark on this clonotype: No DNA is shown, since the ends of the CDR3 on it are uncertain; the CDR3 is the one TCRdb lists. The genes are TRBV20-1 and TRBJ1-3; TRBD1 is the table's D call and was not checked against the DNA. Both ends counted, the CDR3 spans 14 residues. From germline, CDR1 is DFQATT and CDR2 SNEGSKA (reference sequence). The CDR3 reads CSARVWGSGNTTYF.

As for this clonotype: No conserved phenylalanine or tryptophan is present at the end of the CDR3, so a read error is the likely explanation. Because the CDR3's place on the DNA is in doubt, the DNA is left out and the CDR3 is given as listed by TCRdb. The chain uses TRBV29-1 and TRBJ2-1; the tabulated D call, TRBD1, remains unverified against the DNA. Termini included, the CDR3 measures 14 amino acids. Germline loops: CDR1 SQVTM, CDR2 ANQGSEA. The CDR3 sequence is CSAGGQGAWNEQFL.